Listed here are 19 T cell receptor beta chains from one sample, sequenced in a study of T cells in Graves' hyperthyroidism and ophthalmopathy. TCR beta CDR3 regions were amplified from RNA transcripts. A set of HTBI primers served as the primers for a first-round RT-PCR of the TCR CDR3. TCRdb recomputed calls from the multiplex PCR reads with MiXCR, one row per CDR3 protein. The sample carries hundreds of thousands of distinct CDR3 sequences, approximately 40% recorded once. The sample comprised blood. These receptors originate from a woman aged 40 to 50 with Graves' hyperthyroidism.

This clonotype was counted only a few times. CDR3 sequence: CASSRQGASGANVLTF. In nucleotides, the CDR3 is TGTGCCAGCAGTCGACAGGGGGCTTCTGGGGCCAACGTCCTGACTTTC. The rearrangement links TRBV7-2 to TRBJ2-6; 10 positions match TRBD1. Germline V gene data show CDR1 as SGHTA and CDR2 as FQGNSA. V lost 6 bases to trimming and J lost 1 base; unmatched junction nucleotides: 3. The CDR3 has 16 amino acids.

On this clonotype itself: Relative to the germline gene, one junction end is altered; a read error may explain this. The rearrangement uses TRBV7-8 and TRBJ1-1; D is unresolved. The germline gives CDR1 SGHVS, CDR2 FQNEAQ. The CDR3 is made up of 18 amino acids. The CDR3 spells CASSQEDFKRSKNTEAFF. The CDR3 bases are TGCGCCAGCAGCCAAGAGGATTTTAAGCGAAGCAAGAACACTGAAGCTTTCTTT.

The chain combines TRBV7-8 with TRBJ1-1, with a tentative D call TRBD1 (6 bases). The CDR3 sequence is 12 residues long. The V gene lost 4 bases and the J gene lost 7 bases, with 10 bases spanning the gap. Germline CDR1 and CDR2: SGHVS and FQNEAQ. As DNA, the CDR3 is TGTGCCAGCAGCTCGGGACATGATGAAGCTTTCTTT. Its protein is CASSSGHDEAFF. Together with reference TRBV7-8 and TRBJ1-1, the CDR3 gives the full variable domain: GAGVSQSPRYKVAKRGQDVALRCDPISGHVSLFWYQQALGQGPEFLTYFQNEAQLDKSGLPSDRFFAERPEGSVSTLKIQRTQQEDSAVYLCASSSGHDEAFFGQGTRLTVV.

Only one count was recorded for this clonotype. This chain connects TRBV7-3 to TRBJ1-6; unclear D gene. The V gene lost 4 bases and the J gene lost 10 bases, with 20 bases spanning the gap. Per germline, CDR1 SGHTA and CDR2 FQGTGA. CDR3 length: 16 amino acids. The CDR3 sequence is CASSSHPDRSGSPLHF. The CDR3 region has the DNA TGTGCCAGCAGCTCTCACCCGGACCGCTCGGGCTCACCCCTCCACTTT.

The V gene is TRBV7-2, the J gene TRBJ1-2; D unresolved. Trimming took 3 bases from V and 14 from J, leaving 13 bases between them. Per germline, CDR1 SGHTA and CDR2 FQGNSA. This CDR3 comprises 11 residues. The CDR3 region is CASSLSQARTF. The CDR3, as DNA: TGTGCCAGCAGCTTGTCCCAGGCGCGGACCTTC.

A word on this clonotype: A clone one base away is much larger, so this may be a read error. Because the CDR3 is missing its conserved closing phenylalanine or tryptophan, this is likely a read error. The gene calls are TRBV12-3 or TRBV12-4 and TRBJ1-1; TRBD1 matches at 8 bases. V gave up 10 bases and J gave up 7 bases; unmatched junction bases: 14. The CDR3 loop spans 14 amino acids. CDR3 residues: CATTDRVGHREAFS. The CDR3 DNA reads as TGTGCCACCACGGACAGGGTCGGTCACCGTGAAGCTTTCTCT.

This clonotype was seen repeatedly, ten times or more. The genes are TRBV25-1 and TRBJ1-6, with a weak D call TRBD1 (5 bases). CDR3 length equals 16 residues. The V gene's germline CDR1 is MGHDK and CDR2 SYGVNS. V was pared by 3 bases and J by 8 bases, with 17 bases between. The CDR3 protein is CASSEAGPFLYSPLHF. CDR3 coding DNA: TGTGCCAGCAGTGAGGCGGGACCGTTTCTGTATTCACCCCTCCACTTT.

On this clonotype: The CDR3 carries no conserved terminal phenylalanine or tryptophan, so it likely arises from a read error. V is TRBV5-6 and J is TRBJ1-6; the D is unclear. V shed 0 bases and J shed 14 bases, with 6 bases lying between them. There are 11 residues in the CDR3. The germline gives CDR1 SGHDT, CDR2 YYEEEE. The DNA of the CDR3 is TGTGCCAGCAGCTTGGGGGAGTCCCTCCACCTT. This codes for CASSLGESLHL.

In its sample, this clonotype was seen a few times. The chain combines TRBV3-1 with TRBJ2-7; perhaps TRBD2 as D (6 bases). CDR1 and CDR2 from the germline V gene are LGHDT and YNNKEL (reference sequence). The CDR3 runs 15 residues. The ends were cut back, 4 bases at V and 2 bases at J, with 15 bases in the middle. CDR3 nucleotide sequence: TGTGCCAGCAGCCCCTCGGGTAGCGGTACCTACGAGCAGTACTTC. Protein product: CASSPSGSGTYEQYF.

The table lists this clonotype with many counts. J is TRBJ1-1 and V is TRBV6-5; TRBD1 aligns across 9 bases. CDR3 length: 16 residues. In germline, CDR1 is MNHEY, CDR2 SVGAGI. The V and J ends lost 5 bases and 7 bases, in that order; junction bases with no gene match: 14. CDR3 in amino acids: CASSEDGTGSVNEAFF. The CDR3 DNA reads TGTGCCAGCAGTGAAGATGGGACAGGGAGTGTAAATGAAGCTTTCTTT.

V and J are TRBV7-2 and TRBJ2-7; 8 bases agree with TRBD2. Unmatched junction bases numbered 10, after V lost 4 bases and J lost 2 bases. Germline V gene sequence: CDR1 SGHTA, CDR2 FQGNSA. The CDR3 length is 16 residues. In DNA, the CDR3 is TGTGCCAGCAGCTCCTCGGTGGCTAGCGGGCCCTACGAGCAGTACTTC. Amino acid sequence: CASSSSVASGPYEQYF. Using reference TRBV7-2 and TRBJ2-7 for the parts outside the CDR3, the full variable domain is GAGVSQSPSNKVTEKGKDVELRCDPISGHTALYWYRQSLGQGLEFLIYFQGNSAPDKSGLPSDRFSAERTGGSVSTLTIQRTQQEDSAVYLCASSSSVASGPYEQYFGPGTRLTVT.

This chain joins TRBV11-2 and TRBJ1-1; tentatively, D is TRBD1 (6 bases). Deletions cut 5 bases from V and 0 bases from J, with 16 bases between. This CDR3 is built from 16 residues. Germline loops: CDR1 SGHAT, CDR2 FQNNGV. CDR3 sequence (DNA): TGTGCCAGCAGCACCTACAGGGTGGCATTGAACACTGAAGCTTTCTTT. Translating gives CASSTYRVALNTEAFF.

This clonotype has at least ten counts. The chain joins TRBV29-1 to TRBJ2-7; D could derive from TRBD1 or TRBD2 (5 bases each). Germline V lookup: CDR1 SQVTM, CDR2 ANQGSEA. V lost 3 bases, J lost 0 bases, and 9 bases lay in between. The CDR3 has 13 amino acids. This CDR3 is CSVDRDDSYEQYF. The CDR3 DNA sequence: TGCAGCGTTGATCGGGACGACTCCTACGAGCAGTACTTC.

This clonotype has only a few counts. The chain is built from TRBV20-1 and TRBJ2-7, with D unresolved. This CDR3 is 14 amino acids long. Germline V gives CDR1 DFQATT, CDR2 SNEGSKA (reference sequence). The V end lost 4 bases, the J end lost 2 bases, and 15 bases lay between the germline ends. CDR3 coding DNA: TGCAGTGCTACTCAAGCATGGTCGGCCTACGAGCAGTACTTC. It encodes CSATQAWSAYEQYF.

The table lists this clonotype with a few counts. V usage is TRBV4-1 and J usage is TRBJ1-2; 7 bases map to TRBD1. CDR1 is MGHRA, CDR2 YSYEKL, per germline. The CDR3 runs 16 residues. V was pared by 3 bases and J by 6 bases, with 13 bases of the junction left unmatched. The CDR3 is CASSHPSRDRDNGYTF. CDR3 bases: TGCGCCAGCAGCCATCCCAGTAGAGACAGGGATAATGGCTACACCTTC.

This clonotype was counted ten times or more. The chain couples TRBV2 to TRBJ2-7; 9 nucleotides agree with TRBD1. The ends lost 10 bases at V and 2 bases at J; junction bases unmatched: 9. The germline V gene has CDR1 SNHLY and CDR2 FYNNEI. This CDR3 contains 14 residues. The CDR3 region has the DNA TGTGCCACTAGGGACAGGGTATACCCCTACGAGCAGTACTTC. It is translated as CATRDRVYPYEQYF.

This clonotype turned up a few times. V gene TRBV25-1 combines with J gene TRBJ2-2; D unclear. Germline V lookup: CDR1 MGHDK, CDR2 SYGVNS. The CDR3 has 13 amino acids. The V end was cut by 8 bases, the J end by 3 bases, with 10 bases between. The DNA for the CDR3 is TGTGCCAGCGCAGGCTCATACACCGGGGAGCTGTTTTTT. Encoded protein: CASAGSYTGELFF.

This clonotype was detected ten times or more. The CDR3 sequence is CASSLQISGANVLTF. CDR3 DNA sequence: TGTGCCAGCAGTTTACAGATTTCTGGGGCCAACGTCCTGACTTTC. The chain is built from TRBV7-9 and TRBJ2-6; D unclear. Germline V CDR1 and CDR2: SEHNR, FQNEAQ (reference sequence). This CDR3 spans 15 amino acids. Trimming removed 6 bases at V and 1 base at J, with 10 bases between. Complete variable domain (other parts from reference TRBV7-9 and TRBJ2-6): DTGVSQNPRHKITKRGQNVTFRCDPISEHNRLYWYRQTLGQGPEFLTYFQNEAQLEKSRLLSDRFSAERPKGSFSTLEIQRTEQGDSAMYLCASSLQISGANVLTFGAGSRLTVL.

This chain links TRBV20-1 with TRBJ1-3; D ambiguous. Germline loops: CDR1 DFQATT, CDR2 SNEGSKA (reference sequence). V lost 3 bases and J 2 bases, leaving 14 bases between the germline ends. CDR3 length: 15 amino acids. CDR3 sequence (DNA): TGCAGTGCTAGGGACGGACGGAAAACTGGAAACACCATATATTTT. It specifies CSARDGRKTGNTIYF.